The rows below give T cell receptor beta chains drawn from one sample of a study of T-cell memory formation after mild COVID-19. TCRdb itself ran the 5' RACE reads through MiXCR, one entry per CDR3 protein. Among 350,000 to 500,000 distinct CDR3 sequences listed, 20% to 30% were seen once. The sequenced material came from PBMCs or a T cell subset sorted from them (not recorded which). The receptors shown here come from an adult woman who had mild COVID-19 (a few samples of this study predate the infection). Cell type and time point are not known. CDR3s include the opening cysteine and the closing phenylalanine or tryptophan. D genes are given only for firm matches. Some rows mark clone size as missing; the rest say once, few, many or name a class of expanded clone.

cdr3_nt,cdr3_aa,j_call,clone_size,v_call,d_call
TGTGCCAGCAGCCTGCGGGACTCCCCGGGGCTGTTCTTC,CASSLRDSPGLFF,TRBJ2-1,-,TRBV11-2,-
TGCGCCAGCAGCTTATTCCCCCTAGCGGGTGAACACTACGAGCAGTACTTC,CASSLFPLAGEHYEQYF,TRBJ2-7,few,TRBV5-1,TRBD2
TGTGCCAGCAGTGAATTAGCTTCTTCGTACAATGAGCAGTTCTTC,CASSELASSYNEQFF,TRBJ2-1,-,TRBV2,-
-,CASSSSGGLETQYF,TRBJ2-5,few,TRBV27,-
TGTGCCAGCAGGGGGACGGCTCATTCACCCCTCCACTTT,CASRGTAHSPLHF,TRBJ1-6,few,TRBV3-1,-
TGTGCCAGCAGCTCAAGAGCGGGAAACCAAGAGACCCAGTACTTC,CASSSRAGNQETQYF,TRBJ2-5,few,TRBV7-9,TRBD2
TGCGCCGGTAGACTGTCACCTAACACTGAAGCTTTCTTT,CAGRLSPNTEAFF,TRBJ1-1,few,TRBV5-1,-
TGTGCCAGCAGCGTAGCCCCGGACACCACTGAAGCTTTCTTT,CASSVAPDTTEAFF,TRBJ1-1,-,TRBV9,-
TGCGCCAGCAGCAAACCGGGACTAGCGGCGAACACCGGGGAGCTGTTTTTT,CASSKPGLAANTGELFF,TRBJ2-2,-,TRBV5-1,TRBD2
TGCGCCAGCAGCCAAGTAGGCTTCGACGAGCAGTACTTC,CASSQVGFDEQYF,TRBJ2-7,few,TRBV4-3,-
TGTGCCAGCTCACCTTCCAAGGACACGATTGTGACTGAAGCTTTCTTT,CASSPSKDTIVTEAFF,TRBJ1-1,few,TRBV18,-
TGTGCCAGCAGCGCTCGGAGAGAGGGTTTAGTAGGCTACACCTTC,CASSARREGLVGYTF,TRBJ1-2,-,TRBV7-2,-
TGTGCCAGCAGCAGACAGGGTAGTAGGGATGGCTACACCTTC,CASSRQGSRDGYTF,TRBJ1-2,few,TRBV6-5,TRBD1
TGCGCCAGCAGCTTGGAAGTGGTTGCCGCCAACAATGAGCAGTTCTTC,CASSLEVVAANNEQFF,TRBJ2-1,many,TRBV5-1,-
TGTGCCAGCAGCGCCACAGGGGCCAGCACAGATACGCAGTATTTT,CASSATGASTDTQYF,TRBJ2-3,few,TRBV9,TRBD1
TGTGCCATCAGTGAGGGACAGACCTATAGCAATCAGCCCCAGCATTTT,CAISEGQTYSNQPQHF,TRBJ1-5,-,TRBV10-3,-
TGTGCATCCACCGGACTAGCGGGGACCCCAGATACGCAGTATTTT,CASTGLAGTPDTQYF,TRBJ2-3,-,TRBV11-2,TRBD2
TGTGCCACCAGTGACCCCGCGGGGTCCGAGACCCAGTACTTC,CATSDPAGSETQYF,TRBJ2-5,-,TRBV24-1,-
TGTGCCACCAGCTCTAGCGGGGGAGTAATAGATACGCAGTATTTT,CATSSSGGVIDTQYF,TRBJ2-3,few,TRBV24-1,TRBD2
TGCAGCGTTGAGGGGAAGGGTAGAGACGGTGAGCAGTTCTTC,CSVEGKGRDGEQFF,TRBJ2-1,-,TRBV29-1,-
TGCGCCAGCAGCCAAGAGAGGACTGAAGCTTTCTTT,CASSQERTEAFF,TRBJ1-1,-,TRBV4-1,-
TGTGCCAGCAGCTTAGGGGTAGGGCGGAACACTGAAGCTTTCTTT,CASSLGVGRNTEAFF,TRBJ1-1,-,TRBV7-9,-
TGTGCCACCAGTCCCCTGAACAGATCCTCGATGAACACTGAAGCTTTCTTT,CATSPLNRSSMNTEAFF,TRBJ1-1,once,TRBV24-1,-
TGTGCCAGCAGCCCCAACTCAGAGACCCAGTACTTC,CASSPNSETQYF,TRBJ2-5,-,TRBV7-9,-
TGTGCCAGCATCCGGACAGGGCAGCAGGATACGCAGTATTTT,CASIRTGQQDTQYF,TRBJ2-3,many,TRBV2,TRBD1
TGTGCCAGCAGCTTACAAGCGGGAGGGCGATACAATGAGCAGTTCTTC,CASSLQAGGRYNEQFF,TRBJ2-1,-,TRBV3-1,TRBD2
TGCGCCAGCAGCCCCCTCGGGGAATCAGATACGCAGTATTTT,CASSPLGESDTQYF,TRBJ2-3,-,TRBV4-1,-
TGTGCCAGCAGTATACAGGGGAGGAACACCGGGGAGCTGTTTTTT,CASSIQGRNTGELFF,TRBJ2-2,-,TRBV2,TRBD1
TGTGCCATCCGGCCCGGGGACACCGGGGAGCTGTTTTTT,CAIRPGDTGELFF,TRBJ2-2,-,TRBV10-3,-
TGCGCCAGCACCCTAACGAGCAGTCCAAATTCACCCCTCCACTTT,CASTLTSSPNSPLHF,TRBJ1-6,few,TRBV5-1,-
TGTGCCAGCACCGACCTCCGTGGCTCTTATGGCTACACCTTC,CASTDLRGSYGYTF,TRBJ1-2,-,TRBV6-6,-
TGTGCCAGCAGCGTAGGGCAGGGTGCGAGCGAGCAGTACTTC,CASSVGQGASEQYF,TRBJ2-7,-,TRBV9,-
TGTGCCAGCAGTTCACGTAGCGGGAGGACCGCCCGGGAGCTGTTTTTT,CASSSRSGRTARELFF,TRBJ2-2,-,TRBV12-3/TRBV12-4,TRBD2
TGTGCCAGCAGTTTCCCTCCTAGCTACCAAGAGACCCAGTACTTC,CASSFPPSYQETQYF,TRBJ2-5,few,TRBV12-3/TRBV12-4,-
TGTGCCAGCAGTTACAGTCCTACGTCCTACGAGCAGTACTTC,CASSYSPTSYEQYF,TRBJ2-7,-,TRBV6-5,-
TGTGCCAGCAGCTCTCCTCCCACGAGCTCTGGGGCCAACGTCCTGACTTTC,CASSSPPTSSGANVLTF,TRBJ2-6,-,TRBV7-9,-
TGCAGTGCTAGCGTCATGCCAGTTAGCTCCTACAATGAGCAGTTCTTC,CSASVMPVSSYNEQFF,TRBJ2-1,-,TRBV20-1,-
TGCGCCAGCAGCCTTACTAGCGGGGAAGCCTACGAGCAGTACTTC,CASSLTSGEAYEQYF,TRBJ2-7,-,TRBV4-1,TRBD2
TGTGCCAGCAGTGAATGGACTAGCGGGACAGCCGGGGAGCTGTTTTTT,CASSEWTSGTAGELFF,TRBJ2-2,-,TRBV2,TRBD2
TGTGCCAGCAGCTTAGATCGAGGACTAGCGGGGGGGCCTAACGAGCAGTACTTC,CASSLDRGLAGGPNEQYF,TRBJ2-7,few,TRBV11-2,TRBD2
TGTGCCAGCAGCTTTACAGGGAGACAGACGGGCTATGGCTACACCTTC,CASSFTGRQTGYGYTF,TRBJ1-2,few,TRBV7-2,-
TGTGCCAGCAGCATCGGCCTGTACACCGGGGAGCTGTTTTTT,CASSIGLYTGELFF,TRBJ2-2,-,TRBV7-2,-
TGTGCCAGCAGCTCTATACAGGGGAGCTCCTACAATGAGCAGTTCTTC,CASSSIQGSSYNEQFF,TRBJ2-1,many,TRBV5-6,TRBD1
TGCGCCAGCAGCCCTACTGCTGGTGGGGGGGTTTTCTTT,CASSPTAGGGVFF,TRBJ1-1,-,TRBV4-1,-
TGTGCCAGCAGAGAAAGGATGGCCGAGCAGTACTTC,CASRERMAEQYF,TRBJ2-7,few,TRBV28,-
TGTGCCACCAGTGGGCTAGCGGGGGCCCAGAGGAATACGCAGTATTTT,CATSGLAGAQRNTQYF,TRBJ2-3,-,TRBV24-1,TRBD2
TGTGCCATCAGTGAGCAGCAGGGGAGGCAGTATTTT,CAISEQQGRQYF,TRBJ2-3,-,TRBV10-3,-
TGCAGTGCAAGTGACAGGAGGACATTCGGTGGCTACACCTTC,CSASDRRTFGGYTF,TRBJ1-2,-,TRBV20-1,-
TGTGCCAGCAGCTTACTGTCGACAATTCAAGAGACCCAGTACTTC,CASSLLSTIQETQYF,TRBJ2-5,few,TRBV7-6,-
TGCAGTGCTAGAGTTATGGTGGACACTGAAGCTTTCTTT,CSARVMVDTEAFF,TRBJ1-1,-,TRBV20-1,-
TGCAGCGTTCTTAGCGGGAGGGCCACCGGGGAGCTGTTTTTT,CSVLSGRATGELFF,TRBJ2-2,few,TRBV29-1,TRBD2